This T cell receptor (beta chain) derives from a study of shared clonotypes between healthy human individuals. Points from the study as a whole: Compared with memory subsets, naive subsets generally had larger estimated richness.

CD4+ cell separation produced CD45RA+ naive and CD45RA-negative memory subsets. Repertoires were generated with immunoSEQ multiplex PCR, while TCRdb's copy carries only in-frame clones and drops some. The profile shows roughly 2.6 million clones, approximately 92% of them singletons. Concerning this clone itself: Its target is not known.

This receptor was identified in a man younger than 30 in good health. The sample consisted of naive CD4+ T cells sorted from blood. The subset denotes: CD45RA+ positively selected.

The CDR3 DNA is TGTGCCAGCAGCTTAGCCGGGTTGGCAGTCGATGAAGCTTTCTTT. This sequence encodes CASSLAGLAVDEAFF. V gene TRBV11-2 combines with J gene TRBJ1-1; D unclear. Trimming pared 1 base from V and 7 bases from J, leaving 16 bases between. The CDR3 loop spans 15 amino acids. The germline gives CDR1 SGHAT, CDR2 FQNNGV.